Described below is a single T cell receptor (beta chain) sequence and its context. Antigen specificity is unknown. Germline V gives CDR1 GTSNPN, CDR2 SVGIG (reference sequence). This CDR3 comprises 16 residues. The sample belongs to a study of cytomegalovirus exposure and HLA in healthy donors. General study points: Some V segments (TRBV6-2 and TRBV6-3 among them) were excluded as indistinguishable. A later analysis reportedly identified an Asian-associated ancestry cluster as carrying fewer N-insertions than the roughly 670-donor mean. The listing of roughly 160 TCR beta chains classed them as cytomegalovirus-associated.

The PCR ran on 60 Vbeta and 13 Jbeta primers. Produced via immunoSEQ multiplex PCR; TCRdb's table is partial and in-frame only. The table shows more than 150,000 clones, with about 82% occurring only once. The sequenced sample was PBMCs. The J gene is TRBJ2-5, the V gene TRBV30; 7 bases line up with TRBD1. The end of the DNA fits TRBJ2-7 better, so the J call may be wrong. The sequence came from a woman under 40 in good health and CMV-seronegative. The CDR3 spells CAWTRWGSGGLHEQYF. CDR3 nucleotide sequence: TGTGCCTGGACCCGCTGGGGATCAGGGGGTCTGCACGAGCAGTACTTC.